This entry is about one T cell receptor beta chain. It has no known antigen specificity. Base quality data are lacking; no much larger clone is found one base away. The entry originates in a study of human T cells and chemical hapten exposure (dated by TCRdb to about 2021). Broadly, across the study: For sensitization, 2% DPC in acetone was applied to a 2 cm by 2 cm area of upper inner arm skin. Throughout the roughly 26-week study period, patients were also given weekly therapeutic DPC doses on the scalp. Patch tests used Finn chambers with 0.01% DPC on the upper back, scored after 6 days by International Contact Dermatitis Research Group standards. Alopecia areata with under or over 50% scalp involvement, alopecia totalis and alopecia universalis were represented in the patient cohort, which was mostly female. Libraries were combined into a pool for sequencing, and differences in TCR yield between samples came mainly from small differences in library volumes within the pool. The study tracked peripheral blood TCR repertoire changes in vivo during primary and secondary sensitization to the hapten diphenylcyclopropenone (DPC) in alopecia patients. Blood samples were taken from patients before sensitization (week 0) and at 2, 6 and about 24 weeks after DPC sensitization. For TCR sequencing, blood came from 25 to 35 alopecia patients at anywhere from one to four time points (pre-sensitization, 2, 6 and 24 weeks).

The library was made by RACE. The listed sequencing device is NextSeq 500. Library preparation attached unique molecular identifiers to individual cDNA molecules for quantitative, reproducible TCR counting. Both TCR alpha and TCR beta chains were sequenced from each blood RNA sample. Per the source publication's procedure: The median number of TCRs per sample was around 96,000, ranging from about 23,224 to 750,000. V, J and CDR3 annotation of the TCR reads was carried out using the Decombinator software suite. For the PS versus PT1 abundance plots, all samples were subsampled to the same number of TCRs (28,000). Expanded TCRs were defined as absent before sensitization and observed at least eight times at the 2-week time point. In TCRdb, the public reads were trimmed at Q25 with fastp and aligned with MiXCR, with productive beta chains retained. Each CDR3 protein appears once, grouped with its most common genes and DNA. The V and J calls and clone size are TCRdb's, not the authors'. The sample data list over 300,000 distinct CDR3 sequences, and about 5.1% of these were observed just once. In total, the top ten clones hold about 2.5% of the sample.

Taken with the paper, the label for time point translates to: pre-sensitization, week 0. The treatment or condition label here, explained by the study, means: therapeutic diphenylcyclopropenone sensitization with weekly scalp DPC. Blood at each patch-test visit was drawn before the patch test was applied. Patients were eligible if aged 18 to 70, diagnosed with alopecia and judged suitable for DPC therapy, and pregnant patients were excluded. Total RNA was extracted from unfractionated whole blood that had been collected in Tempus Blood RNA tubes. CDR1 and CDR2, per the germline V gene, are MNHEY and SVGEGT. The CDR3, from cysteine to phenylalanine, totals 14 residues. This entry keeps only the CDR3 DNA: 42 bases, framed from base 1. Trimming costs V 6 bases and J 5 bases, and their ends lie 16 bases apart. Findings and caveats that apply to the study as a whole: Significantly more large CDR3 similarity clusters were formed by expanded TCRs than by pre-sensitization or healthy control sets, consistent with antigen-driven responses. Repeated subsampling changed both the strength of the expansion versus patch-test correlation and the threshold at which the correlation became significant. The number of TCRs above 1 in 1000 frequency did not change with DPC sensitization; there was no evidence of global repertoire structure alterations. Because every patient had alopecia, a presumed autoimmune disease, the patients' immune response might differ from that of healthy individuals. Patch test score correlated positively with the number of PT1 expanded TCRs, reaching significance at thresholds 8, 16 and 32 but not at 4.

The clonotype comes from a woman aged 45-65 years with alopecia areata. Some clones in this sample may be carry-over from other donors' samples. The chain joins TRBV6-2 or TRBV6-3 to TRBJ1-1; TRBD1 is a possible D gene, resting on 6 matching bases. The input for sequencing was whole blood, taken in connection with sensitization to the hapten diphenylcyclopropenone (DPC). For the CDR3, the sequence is CASSDTAGVTEAFF. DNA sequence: TGTGCCAGCAGCGATACTGCAGGGGTGACTGAAGCTTTCTTT.